The clone carrying this TCR beta chain showed up just once. Its antigen is not identified. The data originate from a study of cytomegalovirus exposure and HLA in healthy donors. Background on the study: Clustering assigned around 77% of the 350 to 450 genotyped donors to the Caucasian-associated ancestry cluster.

The PCR made use of 60 Vbeta and 13 Jbeta primers. TCRdb's table, derived via immunoSEQ multiplex PCR, lists solely in-frame clones and lacks some. Among approximately 160,000 clones listed, around three quarters were seen once. The study's findings and limits: A few chains tied to CMV proved CMV antigen-specific in vitro.

V was trimmed by 0 bases and J by 9 bases, leaving 8 bases between them. The CDR3 covers 13 residues. Germline assignment: CDR1 SGHNT and CDR2 YENEEA. This chain connects TRBV11-3 to TRBJ2-2; no clear D gene. This receptor was obtained from a middle-aged man in good health and CMV-seronegative. Sequenced input: PBMCs. The DNA for the CDR3 is TGTGCCAGCAGCTTAGATGCCCAGAGGGAGCTGTTTTTT. Amino acid sequence: CASSLDAQRELFF.